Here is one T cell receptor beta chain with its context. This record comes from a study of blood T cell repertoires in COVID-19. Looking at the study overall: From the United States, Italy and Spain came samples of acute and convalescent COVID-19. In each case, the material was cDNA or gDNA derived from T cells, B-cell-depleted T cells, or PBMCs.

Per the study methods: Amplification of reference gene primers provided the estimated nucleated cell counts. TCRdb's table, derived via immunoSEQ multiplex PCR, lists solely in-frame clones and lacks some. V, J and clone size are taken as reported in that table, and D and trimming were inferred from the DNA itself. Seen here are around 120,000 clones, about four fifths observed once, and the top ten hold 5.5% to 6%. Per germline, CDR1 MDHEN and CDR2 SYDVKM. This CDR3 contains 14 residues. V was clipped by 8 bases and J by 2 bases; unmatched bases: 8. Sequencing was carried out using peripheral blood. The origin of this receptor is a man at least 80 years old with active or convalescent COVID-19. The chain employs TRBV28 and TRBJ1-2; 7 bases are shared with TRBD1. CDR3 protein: CASGPETGNYGYTF. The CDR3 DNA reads TGTGCCAGCGGTCCTGAGACAGGGAACTATGGCTACACCTTC.